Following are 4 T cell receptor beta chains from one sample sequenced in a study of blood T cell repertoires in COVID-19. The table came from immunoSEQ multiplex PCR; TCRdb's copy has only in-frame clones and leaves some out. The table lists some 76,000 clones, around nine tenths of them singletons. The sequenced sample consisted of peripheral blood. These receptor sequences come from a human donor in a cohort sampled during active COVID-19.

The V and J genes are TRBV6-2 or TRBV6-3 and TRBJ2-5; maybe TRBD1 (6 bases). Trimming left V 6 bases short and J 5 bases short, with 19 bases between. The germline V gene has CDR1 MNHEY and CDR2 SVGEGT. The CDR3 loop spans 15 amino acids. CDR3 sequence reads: CASSFTRQGMETQYF. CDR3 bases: TGTGCCAGCAGCTTTACTCGTCAGGGGATGGAGACCCAGTACTTC.

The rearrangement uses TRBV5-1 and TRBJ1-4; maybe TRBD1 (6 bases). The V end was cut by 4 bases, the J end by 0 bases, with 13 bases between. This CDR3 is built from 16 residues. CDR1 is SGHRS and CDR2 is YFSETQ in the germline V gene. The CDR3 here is CASSAGNRATNEKLFF. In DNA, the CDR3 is TGCGCCAGCAGCGCCGGCAACAGGGCAACTAATGAAAAACTGTTTTTT.

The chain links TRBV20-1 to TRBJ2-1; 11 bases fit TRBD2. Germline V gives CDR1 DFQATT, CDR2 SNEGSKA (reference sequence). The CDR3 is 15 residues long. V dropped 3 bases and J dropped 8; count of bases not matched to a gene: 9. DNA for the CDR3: TGCAGTGCTAGTTCATCTAGCGGGGGGTTCTATGAGCAGTTCTTC. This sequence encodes CSASSSSGGFYEQFF.

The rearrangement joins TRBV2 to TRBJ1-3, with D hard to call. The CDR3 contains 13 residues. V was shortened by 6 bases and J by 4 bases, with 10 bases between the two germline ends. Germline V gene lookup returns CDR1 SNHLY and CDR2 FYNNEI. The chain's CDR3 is CASRANIGNTIYF. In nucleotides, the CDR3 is TGTGCCAGCAGGGCAAATATCGGAAACACCATATATTTT. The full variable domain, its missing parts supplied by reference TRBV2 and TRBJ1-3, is EPEVTQTPSHQVTQMGQEVILRCVPISNHLYFYWYRQILGQKVEFLVSFYNNEISEKSEIFDDQFSVERPDGSNFTLKIRSTKLEDSAMYFCASRANIGNTIYFGEGSWLTVV.